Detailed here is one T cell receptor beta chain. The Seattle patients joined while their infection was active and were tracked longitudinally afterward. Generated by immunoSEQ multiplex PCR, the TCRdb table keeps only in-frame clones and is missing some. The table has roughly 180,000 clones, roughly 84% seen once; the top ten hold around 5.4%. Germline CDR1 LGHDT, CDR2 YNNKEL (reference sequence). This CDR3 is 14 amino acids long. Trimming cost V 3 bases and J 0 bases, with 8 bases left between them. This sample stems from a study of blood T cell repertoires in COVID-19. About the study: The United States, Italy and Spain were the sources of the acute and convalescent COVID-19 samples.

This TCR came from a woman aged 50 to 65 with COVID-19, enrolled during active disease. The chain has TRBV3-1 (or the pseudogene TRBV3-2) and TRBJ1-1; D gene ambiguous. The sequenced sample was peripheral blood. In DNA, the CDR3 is TGTGCCAGCAGCCATTATCCTATGAACACTGAAGCTTTCTTT. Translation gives CASSHYPMNTEAFF.